The 23 T cell receptor beta chains given below trace back to one sample, sequenced in a study of OX40 agonist ivuxolimab in advanced cancers. Data came from immunoSEQ multiplex PCR; TCRdb stores just in-frame clones and leaves some out. The sample lists tens of thousands of clones; 75% to 90% were seen once. The material sequenced was CD4+ or CD8+ T cells sorted from blood, taken in a trial of the OX40 agonist ivuxolimab. All receptors derive from an adult with an advanced solid tumor such as melanoma, head and neck, liver or kidney cancer.

This chain links TRBV7-2 with TRBJ2-5; either TRBD1 or TRBD2 may fit D (5 bases each). V lost 5 bases, J lost 5 bases, and 15 bases lay in between. This CDR3 comprises 14 residues. Per the germline V gene, CDR1 is SGHTA and CDR2 is FQGNSA. The CDR3 is CASSPGPQGETQYF. The CDR3 nucleotides read TGTGCCAGCAGCCCGGGACCTCAAGGGGAGACCCAGTACTTC.

The chain couples TRBV5-1 to TRBJ2-3, with 12 bases aligning to TRBD2. The CDR3 spans 14 residues. V lost 3 bases, J lost 4 bases, and 0 bases stayed unmatched. Germline V gives CDR1 SGHRS, CDR2 YFSETQ. In DNA, the CDR3 is TGCGCCAGCAGCTGGACTAGCGGGGCAGATACGCAGTATTTT. This codes for CASSWTSGADTQYF.

The chain recombines TRBV18 with TRBJ1-5, with D uncertain. Germline V CDR1 and CDR2: KGHSH, LQKENI. This CDR3 region has 16 residues. V lost 1 base to trimming and J lost 2 bases, with 12 bases between them. The CDR3 sequence: CASSPQTNRRNQPQHF. The CDR3 DNA follows: TGTGCCAGCTCACCACAAACAAATAGACGCAATCAGCCCCAGCATTTT. The full variable domain, rest sourced from reference TRBV18 and TRBJ1-5, is NAGVMQNPRHLVRRRGQEARLRCSPMKGHSHVYWYRQLPEEGLKFMVYLQKENIIDESGMPKERFSAEFPKEGPSILRIQQVVRGDSAAYFCASSPQTNRRNQPQHFGDGTRLSIL.

The V and J genes are TRBV11-1 and TRBJ2-1; D is unresolved. Trimming took off 9 bases at V and 3 bases at J, with 18 bases between the two ends. Germline V gene data show CDR1 as SGHAT and CDR2 as FQDESV (reference sequence). This CDR3 is 15 amino acids long. CDR3 nucleotides: TGTGCCAGTCGTCTGTTTGGGCATGGCTACAATGAGCAGTTCTTC. Protein sequence: CASRLFGHGYNEQFF.

This chain uses TRBV19 with TRBJ2-4; D is possibly TRBD2 (5 bases). Germline V gene sequence: CDR1 LNHDA, CDR2 SQIVND (reference sequence). The CDR3 is 11 residues long. Trimming took 4 bases from V and 9 from J, leaving 7 bases between them. CDR3 loop: CASSRGFIQYF. The CDR3 DNA sequence: TGTGCCAGTAGTAGAGGGTTCATTCAGTACTTC.

Only a few counts were recorded for this clone. The J gene is TRBJ1-1, the V gene TRBV4-2; the D gene is possibly TRBD1 (5 bases). Germline V gene lookup returns CDR1 LGHNA and CDR2 YNFKEQ. The CDR3 loop spans 16 amino acids. Trimming removed 0 bases at V and 0 bases at J, with 11 bases between. In DNA, the CDR3 is TGTGCCAGCAGCCAAGATGGGGCTGCCATGAACACTGAAGCTTTCTTT. Residues: CASSQDGAAMNTEAFF.

The CDR3 loop reads CASSSQPRETQYF. CDR3 sequence (DNA): TGCGCCAGCAGCTCACAGCCTCGAGAGACCCAGTACTTC. The chain recombines TRBV5-1 with TRBJ2-5; D is unclear. V lost 3 bases to trimming and J lost 4 bases, with 10 bases between them. CDR3 length: 13 residues. The germline V gene encodes CDR1 SGHRS and CDR2 YFSETQ.

V usage is TRBV28 and J usage is TRBJ1-1; D gene uncertain. The CDR3 covers 12 residues. Germline V gene sequence: CDR1 MDHEN, CDR2 SYDVKM. V was clipped by 10 bases and J by 1 base, with 10 bases between them. The CDR3 nucleotides are TGTGCCACCGAGGCAGCGAACACTGAAGCTTTCTTT. The encoded protein is CATEAANTEAFF.

The rearrangement joins TRBV28 to TRBJ1-5; TRBD1 might be the D (6 bases). V lost 5 bases and J lost 0, with 11 bases in between. The CDR3 runs 15 residues. From germline, CDR1 is MDHEN and CDR2 SYDVKM. Here the CDR3 reads CASSTDRNSNQPQHF. The CDR3 DNA reads TGTGCCAGCAGTACGGACAGAAATAGCAATCAGCCCCAGCATTTT.

This sequence joins TRBV7-9 and TRBJ2-7, with 8 bases lining up with TRBD1. The CDR3 runs 17 residues. Trimming at V came to 0 bases and at J to 3 bases, leaving 10 bases not matched to a gene. The germline V gene has CDR1 SEHNR and CDR2 FQNEAQ (reference sequence). This CDR3 is CASSLALGQGVGYEQYF. The CDR3 nucleotides read TGTGCCAGCAGCTTAGCGTTAGGACAGGGAGTGGGCTACGAGCAGTACTTC.

This chain joins TRBV28 and TRBJ2-7, with D tentatively TRBD1 or TRBD2 (5 bases each). The V gene's germline CDR1 is MDHEN and CDR2 SYDVKM. This CDR3 comprises 15 residues. Between the trimmed V and J ends, which lost 5 bases and 2 bases, there was a span of 16 bases. The CDR3 loop reads CASSTPGTTTYEQYF. The CDR3 nucleotides are TGTGCCAGCAGTACCCCCGGGACCACTACCTACGAGCAGTACTTC.

The rearrangement uses TRBV7-6 and TRBJ1-6, with no clear D. Between the trimmed V and J ends, which lost 5 bases and 9 bases, there was a span of 11 bases. Germline V gene lookup returns CDR1 SGHVS and CDR2 FNYEAQ. CDR3 size: 13 residues. The CDR3 region is CASSRTNISPLHF. The CDR3 nucleotides read TGTGCCAGCAGCCGAACTAACATTTCACCCCTCCACTTT.

This sequence joins TRBV28 and TRBJ1-2; TRBD1 is a possible D gene (5 bases). V was pared by 5 bases and J by 8 bases, with 12 bases between. This CDR3 is built from 12 residues. Looked up from germline, CDR1 is MDHEN and CDR2 is SYDVKM. The CDR3 DNA reads as TGTGCCAGCAGTCCACGACAGTTAGGCTACACCTTC. Residues: CASSPRQLGYTF.

The rearrangement joins TRBV28 to TRBJ2-7, with 7 nucleotides matching TRBD2. CDR1 is MDHEN, CDR2 SYDVKM, per germline. The CDR3 extends over 12 amino acids. V dropped 7 bases and J dropped 4; count of bases not matched to a gene: 4. The CDR3 reads CASKRGGYEQYF. For the CDR3, the DNA is TGTGCCAGCAAGCGGGGTGGGTACGAGCAGTACTTC.

The J gene is TRBJ2-3, the V gene TRBV19; 7 nucleotides match TRBD2. J lost 3 bases, V lost 6 bases, and 9 bases had no gene match. Germline loops: CDR1 LNHDA, CDR2 SQIVND (reference sequence). The CDR3 has 15 residues. CDR3 residues: CASSRSGIYTDTQYF. The DNA of the CDR3 is TGTGCCAGTAGCCGCAGCGGGATATATACAGATACGCAGTATTTT.

J is TRBJ2-2 and V is TRBV4-3; D perhaps matches TRBD2 (6 bases). Trimming took 0 bases from V and 2 from J, leaving 19 bases between them. CDR3 length equals 19 residues. Germline V gene lookup returns CDR1 LGHNA and CDR2 YSLEER. DNA for the CDR3: TGCGCCAGCAGCCAAGATTGGGGCCGGCGGAGGGCAAACACCGGGGAGCTGTTTTTT. Translation gives CASSQDWGRRRANTGELFF.

This clone appeared a single time. The chain links TRBV9 to TRBJ1-2, with TRBD1 identical over 8 bases. The ends lost 5 bases at V and 6 bases at J; junction bases unmatched: 6. Germline V gene lookup returns CDR1 SGDLS and CDR2 YYNGEE. The CDR3 is 13 amino acids. CDR3 in amino acids: CASRSGGADGYTF. The CDR3 DNA sequence: TGTGCCAGCAGGTCAGGGGGCGCTGATGGCTACACCTTC.

This chain connects TRBV6-6 to TRBJ1-2; a possible D gene is TRBD1 (5 bases). Looked up from germline, CDR1 is MNHNY and CDR2 is SVGAGI (reference sequence). V dropped 5 bases and J dropped 13 bases, with 17 bases sitting between them. This CDR3 is 12 amino acids long. For the CDR3, the DNA is TGTGCCAGCAGTCTTTCCGGAGGTCAGGGCACCTTC. This encodes CASSLSGGQGTF.

The CDR3 protein is CAWSVRSGWDEQFF. In DNA, the CDR3 is TGTGCCTGGAGTGTTCGGAGCGGCTGGGATGAGCAGTTCTTC. This chain links TRBV30 with TRBJ2-1; TRBD2 is a possible D gene (5 bases). This CDR3 has 14 residues. Trimming removed 0 bases at V and 8 bases at J, with 14 bases between. The germline gives CDR1 GTSNPN, CDR2 SVGIG (reference sequence).

The gene calls are TRBV7-2 and TRBJ2-5; the match to TRBD2 covers 9 bases. The junction had 6 bases not matched to a gene; V was cut back by 5 bases and J by 5 bases. The length of the CDR3 is 14 residues. Looked up from germline, CDR1 is SGHTA and CDR2 is FQGNSA. The CDR3 reads CASSPGTSLETQYF. CDR3 in DNA: TGTGCCAGCAGCCCCGGGACTAGCCTCGAGACCCAGTACTTC.

The chain is built from TRBV28 and TRBJ1-1, with a tentative D call TRBD1 (6 bases). V lost 5 bases and J 0 bases, leaving 10 bases between the germline ends. This CDR3 spans 14 amino acids. The germline CDR1 and CDR2 sequences are MDHEN and SYDVKM. The CDR3 loop reads CASSTGQLNTEAFF. In DNA, the CDR3 is TGTGCCAGCAGTACTGGACAGTTGAACACTGAAGCTTTCTTT.

The genes are TRBV11-3 and TRBJ2-2, with D unresolved. The CDR3 runs 13 residues. Germline V gives CDR1 SGHNT, CDR2 YENEEA. The V and J ends lost 7 bases and 6 bases respectively, with 12 bases between them. The CDR3 coding sequence is TGTGCCAGCACTTCCGTAATCGCCGGGGAGCTGTTTTTT. Protein product: CASTSVIAGELFF.

This clone was counted once. The chain employs TRBV10-3 and TRBJ1-3; no clear D gene. The V end lost 0 bases, the J end lost 0 bases, and 18 bases lay between the germline ends. The length of the CDR3 is 19 residues. Germline V gene lookup returns CDR1 ENHRY and CDR2 SYGVKD. The CDR3 DNA reads TGTGCCATCAGTGAGTCCTTTTTGGGGAATTTCGGCTCTGGAAACACCATATATTTT. Its translation: CAISESFLGNFGSGNTIYF.